These T cell receptor beta chains were read from a single sample in a study of blood T cell repertoires in COVID-19. The assay was immunoSEQ multiplex PCR, and TCRdb's table has in-frame clones only and misses some. The table shows under 250,000 clones, with around nine tenths occurring only once. Sample: peripheral blood. The receptor source for this set is a woman between 65 and 79 years old with active or convalescent COVID-19. Each CDR3 is given with its conserved first and last residue. The D gene is left open where the match is weak. Not all rows give a size; the values are once, few, many and, for expanded clones, a class.

D gene	J gene	clone size	V gene	CDR3 DNA	CDR3 protein
NA	TRBJ2-7	NA	TRBV10-3	TGTGCCATCAGTGAGAACAGGGGGCTCAAACTTCAGCGGGGGGAGCAGTACTTC	CAISENRGLKLQRGEQYF
NA	TRBJ1-2	NA	TRBV19	TGTGCCAGTAGTATAGATCTAGACAGGTCTACTGGCTACACCTTC	CASSIDLDRSTGYTF
TRBD1	TRBJ1-2	NA	TRBV29-1	TGCAGCGCCTCCACAGGGGGTTTGGGTGGCTACACCTTC	CSASTGGLGGYTF
NA	TRBJ1-1	NA	TRBV5-6	TGTGCCAGCAGCTTTCCTACTTCCCCCGAGCAGAACACTGAAGCTTTCTTT	CASSFPTSPEQNTEAFF
TRBD2	TRBJ2-3	NA	TRBV6-5	TGTGCCAGCATGATACGGGGGGGCCCCGATACGCAGTATTTT	CASMIRGGPDTQYF
NA	TRBJ2-3	NA	TRBV29-1	TGCAGCGTTGGGCTCCTTCGAACAGATACGCAGTATTTT	CSVGLLRTDTQYF
NA	TRBJ2-1	NA	TRBV27	TGTGCCAGCAGTTCGACTTCCACGCCCTCCCTACGCGATGAGCAGTTCTTC	CASSSTSTPSLRDEQFF
NA	TRBJ2-7	NA	TRBV4-1	TGCGCCAGCAGCCAAGATGGAGTCTCCCGCGAGCAGTACTTC	CASSQDGVSREQYF
NA	TRBJ2-5	NA	TRBV20-1	TGCAGTGGTATGCGGGTGGGGACCCAGTACTTC	CSGMRVGTQYF
TRBD1	TRBJ2-5	NA	TRBV7-9	TGTGCCAGCAGCTTCGCCGGGACAGACCTTTCGATCCAAGAGACCCAGTACTTC	CASSFAGTDLSIQETQYF
TRBD1	TRBJ2-5	once	TRBV25-1	TGTGCCAGCAGCATACAGGGGAAAGAGACCCAGTACTTC	CASSIQGKETQYF
NA	TRBJ2-1	NA	TRBV24-1	TGTGCCACCAGTGATTTGTCGAATGAGCAGTTCTTC	CATSDLSNEQFF
TRBD2	TRBJ2-4	NA	TRBV7-2	TGTGCCAGCGGGTCACCCGCGGGAGGACAGAGCTACTTC	CASGSPAGGQSYF
NA	TRBJ1-2	NA	TRBV19	TGTGCCAGTAGTATAAGGAGGGGATCGTCTAACTATGGCTACACCTTC	CASSIRRGSSNYGYTF
TRBD1	TRBJ2-3	NA	TRBV10-1	TGCGCCAGCAGTCCGAACAGGGGTTCGACAGATACGCAGTATTTT	CASSPNRGSTDTQYF
NA	TRBJ2-1	once	TRBV3-1/TRBV3-2	TGTGCCAGCAGCCAACATATTAGCAGTCGTAATGAGCAGTTCTTC	CASSQHISSRNEQFF
TRBD1	TRBJ1-2	NA	TRBV6-6	TGTGCCAGCATTCGACCCAGCGGAGGGACAGGGCTCTATGGCTACACCTTC	CASIRPSGGTGLYGYTF
TRBD1	TRBJ2-4	NA	TRBV3-1/TRBV3-2	TGTGCCAGCAGCCAAGATCAAGGGACAGGACGAATTCAGTACTTC	CASSQDQGTGRIQYF
NA	TRBJ1-4	NA	TRBV6-5	TGTGCCAGCAGTTTAGCCGAAAAACTGTTTTTT	CASSLAEKLFF
NA	TRBJ1-5	NA	TRBV19	TGTGCCAGTAGTACGAAGACAGGTCAGCTGACAAGTCAGCCCCAGCATTTT	CASSTKTGQLTSQPQHF
NA	TRBJ2-5	NA	TRBV19	TGTGCCTCCTCATTGGGCGGGGACGCGGAGACCCAGTACTTC	CASSLGGDAETQYF
NA	TRBJ2-2	NA	TRBV6-2/TRBV6-3	TGTGCCAGCAGTCCCCAGACCGGGGAGCTGTTTTTT	CASSPQTGELFF
NA	TRBJ2-7	NA	TRBV19	TGTGCCAGTAGACGAGAGGGATCTTCTTACGAGCAGTACTTC	CASRREGSSYEQYF
NA	TRBJ2-2	NA	TRBV7-6	TGTGCCAGCAGCCCCAGGGTTATCACGGACACCGGGGAGCTGTTTTTT	CASSPRVITDTGELFF
NA	TRBJ1-1	NA	TRBV6-5	TGTGCCAGCAGACTATCAATGGGTCCTGAAGCTTTCTTT	CASRLSMGPEAFF
NA	TRBJ1-5	NA	TRBV7-2	TGTGCCAGCAGCACCCGGGACACTAATCAGCCCCAGCATTTT	CASSTRDTNQPQHF
TRBD1	TRBJ1-1	NA	TRBV6-2/TRBV6-3	TGTGCCAGCAGTTACCCGGGGACAGGGTTTGACACTGAAGCTTTCTTT	CASSYPGTGFDTEAFF
NA	TRBJ1-5	NA	TRBV27	TGTGCCAGCAGTGGCGTAGGGAGTCAGCCCCAGCATTTT	CASSGVGSQPQHF
TRBD1	TRBJ2-1	NA	TRBV4-1	TGCGCCAGCAGCCTTACCCTCGGACAGGGGGTGAATGAGCAGTTCTTC	CASSLTLGQGVNEQFF
NA	TRBJ2-1	NA	TRBV5-1	TGCGCCAGCCGCCCCCGGGGGTCAGGGTTTAGTGCTGAGCAGTTCTTC	CASRPRGSGFSAEQFF
NA	TRBJ1-6	NA	TRBV5-5	TGTGCCAGCAGCTTGGGACAGGTCGGTTCACCCCTCCACTTT	CASSLGQVGSPLHF
NA	TRBJ2-7	once	TRBV9	TGTGCCAGCAGCGTACAGACAGTGGCGAGTGAGCAGTACTTC	CASSVQTVASEQYF
NA	TRBJ1-5	NA	TRBV24-1	TGTGCCACCTCGGCAGCGTTTAATCAGCCCCAGCATTTT	CATSAAFNQPQHF
NA	TRBJ1-5	NA	TRBV6-5	TGTGCCAGTCGGCGCGGGGCTAGCAATCAGCCCCAGCATTTT	CASRRGASNQPQHF
NA	TRBJ1-5	NA	TRBV6-1	TGTGCCAGCGGGCTCGGGGGTAGGAATCAGCCCCAGCATTTT	CASGLGGRNQPQHF
TRBD1	TRBJ2-7	NA	TRBV24-1	TGTGCCACCAGTGATGCCCCCGGGACAGGGAAATCCGAGCAGTACTTC	CATSDAPGTGKSEQYF
NA	TRBJ2-5	NA	TRBV7-9	TGTGCCAGCAGCCGGAGGGGAAGGGAGACCCAGTACTTC	CASSRRGRETQYF
NA	TRBJ2-4	NA	TRBV6-2/TRBV6-3	TGTGCCAGCAGTTCCTATCCGGGTCTAGCCAAAAACATTCAGTACTTC	CASSSYPGLAKNIQYF
NA	TRBJ2-2	NA	TRBV21-1	TGTGCCAGCAGGGGGGGTTTGAGGAACACCGGGGAGCTGTTTTTT	CASRGGLRNTGELFF